The 13 T cell receptor beta chains below all came from one sample that was sequenced in a study of blood T cells in healthy people across ages. A sample-barcoded 5' primer and a J-beta primer mix were used in a second PCR of about 7 to 12 cycles. TCRdb fed the 5' RACE reads into MiXCR, producing one record per CDR3 protein. The sample has approximately 290,000 distinct CDR3 sequences; roughly 27% are singletons. What was sequenced was blood. Receptors originate from a woman in her 70s in good health.

This clonotype showed up many times. The chain couples TRBV2 to TRBJ2-7; D call uncertain. The germline V gene encodes CDR1 SNHLY and CDR2 FYNNEI. CDR3 size: 14 residues. Trimming took off 6 bases at V and 0 bases at J, with 12 bases between the two ends. The CDR3 sequence: CASRAGRNSYEQYF. CDR3 sequence (DNA): TGTGCCAGCAGAGCCGGTCGGAACTCCTACGAGCAGTACTTC.

This clonotype was picked up many times. The V and J genes are TRBV27 and TRBJ1-6; D is unresolved. The CDR3 is made up of 16 amino acids. Between the trimmed V and J ends, which lost 3 bases and 9 bases, there was a span of 18 bases. The germline gives CDR1 MNHEY, CDR2 SMNVEV (reference sequence). In DNA, the CDR3 is TGTGCCAGCAGTTTTTCGGGTCCGACGGGAACTTCACCCCTCCACTTT. Its protein product is CASSFSGPTGTSPLHF.

In the case of this clonotype: The junction shows a germline mismatch at one end, possibly a read error. The chain uses TRBV2 and TRBJ2-1; D may correspond to TRBD1 or TRBD2 (6 bases each). The J call could be wrong; TRBJ2-7 is a better fit for the DNA end. The CDR3 has 17 amino acids. Germline CDR1 and CDR2: SNHLY and FYNNEI. Here the CDR3 DNA reads TGTGTCAGCAGCACAGAAGGGGGAGGCCTCCTCTTTGGCGAGCAGTACTTC. The encoded protein is CVSSTEGGGLLFGEQYF.

The CDR3 sequence is CASSLEGGSSGNTIYF. The CDR3 region has the DNA TGTGCCAGCAGTTTGGAAGGGGGTTCCTCTGGAAACACCATATATTTT. The V call is TRBV25-1, the J call TRBJ1-3; tentative D call: TRBD1 (6 bases). The CDR3 extends over 16 amino acids. Germline CDR1 is MGHDK and CDR2 is SYGVNS. Deletions cut 5 bases from V and 0 bases from J, with 14 bases between.

The rearrangement joins TRBV5-1 to TRBJ2-5, with TRBD2 as a possible D gene (5 bases). V was pared by 3 bases and J by 2 bases, with 8 bases between. Per the germline V gene, CDR1 is SGHRS and CDR2 is YFSETQ. The CDR3 sequence is 13 residues long. The CDR3 DNA reads TGCGCCAGCAGCTCCGGGATGCAAGAGACCCAGTACTTC. It is translated as CASSSGMQETQYF.

The chain recombines TRBV7-2 with TRBJ2-1; no clear D gene. CDR3 length equals 12 residues. Per germline, CDR1 SGHTA and CDR2 FQGNSA. Between the trimmed V and J ends, which lost 8 bases and 4 bases, there was a span of 9 bases. CDR3 coding DNA: TGTGCCAGCGCCAGCCGGTACAATGAGCAGTTCTTC. Protein sequence: CASASRYNEQFF.

This clonotype was seen a handful of times. The rearrangement uses TRBV4-1 and TRBJ1-1, with D possibly TRBD1 on 5 matching bases. CDR1 MGHRA and CDR2 YSYEKL come from the germline V gene. The V end was cut by 1 base, the J end by 1 base, with 13 bases between. This CDR3 comprises 16 residues. Here the CDR3 reads CASSQVRSGGNTEAFF. CDR3 coding DNA: TGCGCCAGCAGCCAAGTAAGGTCTGGGGGGAACACTGAAGCTTTCTTT.

The J gene is TRBJ2-2, the V gene TRBV7-3; D is unresolved. The CDR3 is 13 residues long. CDR1 and CDR2 from the germline V gene are SGHTA and FQGTGA. V was clipped by 1 base and J by 5 bases, with 5 bases between them. Here the CDR3 DNA reads TGTGCCAGCAGCTTAATTATTACCGGGGAGCTGTTTTTT. The encoded protein is CASSLIITGELFF.

This clonotype occurred once. This CDR3 is CASSQDLASGRARDTQYF. CDR3 in DNA: TGCGCCAGCAGCCAAGATCTGGCTAGCGGGAGGGCCAGAGATACGCAGTATTTT. The chain links TRBV4-3 to TRBJ2-3; the match to TRBD2 covers 12 bases. Germline assignment: CDR1 LGHNA and CDR2 YSLEER. The junction had 9 bases not matched to a gene; V was cut back by 0 bases and J by 5 bases. CDR3 length: 18 residues.

Note on this clonotype: Since a much larger clone is just one base distant, this may be a read error. This chain connects TRBV10-3 to TRBJ2-5; D is undetermined. The DNA end is a closer match to TRBJ2-1, so the J assignment may be wrong. CDR3 length equals 15 residues. Germline V gene lookup returns CDR1 ENHRY and CDR2 SYGVKD. CDR3 sequence: CAISESTGRTNEQFF. The CDR3 DNA sequence: TGTGCCATCAGTGAGTCCACTGGCAGGACCAATGAGCAGTTCTTC.

Comments on this clonotype: One base away lies a much larger clone, so this may be a sequencing read error. This chain joins TRBV20-1 and TRBJ1-4, with 7 bases identical to TRBD1. CDR1 and CDR2 from the germline V gene are DFQATT and SNEGSKA (reference sequence). Unmatched junction bases numbered 6, after V lost 3 bases and J lost 8 bases. The CDR3 is 13 amino acids. CDR3 protein: CSASGTVIEKLFF. DNA for the CDR3: TGCAGTGCTAGTGGGACAGTGATAGAAAAACTGTTTTTT.

This clonotype was observed a few times. The J gene is TRBJ2-1, the V gene TRBV6-2 or TRBV6-3; weak D call: TRBD2 (5 bases). Germline lookup yields CDR1 MNHEY and CDR2 SVGEGT. Trimming cost V 6 bases and J 0 bases, with 12 bases left between them. The CDR3 sequence is 15 residues long. CDR3 region: CASRSSWSSYNEQFF. CDR3 DNA: TGTGCCAGCAGATCTAGCTGGAGCTCCTACAATGAGCAGTTCTTC.

The chain employs TRBV5-1 and TRBJ2-7; D may correspond to TRBD1 or TRBD2 (5 bases each). The CDR3 length is 16 residues. V lost 0 bases to trimming and J lost 2 bases, with 15 bases between them. The V gene's germline CDR1 is SGHRS and CDR2 YFSETQ. The DNA of the CDR3 is TGCGCCAGCAGCTTGGGCAGGGAGTTCGGAACCTACGAGCAGTACTTC. It specifies CASSLGREFGTYEQYF.